Each of the 18 T cell receptor beta chains below was sequenced from the same sample in a study of T cell responses to AZD1222 COVID-19 vaccine. Here immunoSEQ multiplex PCR was the method, and the copy in TCRdb shows in-frame clones only, minus some. Of roughly 70,000 clones in the sample, 90% to 95% were seen once. This sample comprised peripheral blood, obtained 28 days after the second dose of the MenACWY control vaccine. The receptors originated from an adult who received the MenACWY meningococcal vaccine as a control.

The V gene is TRBV6-5, the J gene TRBJ2-6; D is unresolved. This CDR3 comprises 15 residues. The germline V and J ends were trimmed by 4 bases and 2 bases, with 9 bases remaining between them. The germline V gene encodes CDR1 MNHEY and CDR2 SVGAGI. CDR3 bases: TGTGCCAGCAGTTTCCGGTCTGCTGGGGCCAACGTCCTGACTTTC. The encoded protein is CASSFRSAGANVLTF.

The chain couples TRBV6-4 to TRBJ2-2, with 7 nucleotides matching TRBD2. Trimming took 3 bases from V and 5 from J; bases not matched to a gene: 3. The CDR3 runs to 14 residues. CDR1 and CDR2 from the germline V gene are MRHNA and SNTAGT. As DNA, the CDR3 is TGTGCCAGCAGTGAAAGTAGCGGGACCGGGGAGCTGTTTTTT. As protein: CASSESSGTGELFF.

This rearrangement joins TRBV6-5 to TRBJ1-1; maybe TRBD1 (5 bases). Germline CDR1 MNHEY, CDR2 SVGAGI. The CDR3 loop spans 13 amino acids. Trimming pared 7 bases from V and 10 bases from J, leaving 19 bases between. CDR3 nucleotide sequence: TGTGCCAGCATTGGGGTGACCGACAGAGTAGCTTTCTTT. This translates into CASIGVTDRVAFF.

The CDR3 sequence: CASSSGGSGSGDTQYF. The CDR3 region has the DNA TGTGCCAGCAGCTCAGGGGGTAGCGGGAGTGGAGATACGCAGTATTTT. The rearrangement joins TRBV11-3 to TRBJ2-3; the match to TRBD2 covers 9 bases. The CDR3 runs 16 residues. Germline assignment: CDR1 SGHNT and CDR2 YENEEA. The trim removed 4 bases at V and 5 bases at J, leaving 10 bases unmatched.

CDR3 nucleotide sequence: TGCGCCAGCAGCCAAAACCCAGGCGGCGGCGGGGAGCTGTTTTTT. Translated, it gives CASSQNPGGGGELFF. V usage is TRBV4-3 and J usage is TRBJ2-2; no definite D call. The CDR3 sequence is 15 residues long. CDR1 is LGHNA, CDR2 YSLEER, per germline. The V end was cut by 2 bases, the J end by 7 bases, with 14 bases between.

V is TRBV7-2 and J is TRBJ2-5, with D unclear. CDR3 length: 12 residues. Germline CDR1 is SGHTA and CDR2 is FQGNSA. The ends were cut back, 6 bases at V and 0 bases at J, with 5 bases in the middle. The CDR3: CASSLYQETQYF. CDR3 sequence (DNA): TGTGCCAGCAGTCTTTACCAAGAGACCCAGTACTTC.

The CDR3 DNA reads as TGCGCCAGCAGCTTTGACAGGCCCAACACTGAAGCTTTCTTT. Amino acid sequence: CASSFDRPNTEAFF. The J gene is TRBJ1-1, the V gene TRBV5-1; possible D gene TRBD1, 6 bases. This CDR3 region has 14 residues. V lost 2 bases and J lost 2, with 10 bases in between. Germline V gives CDR1 SGHRS, CDR2 YFSETQ.

A single count supports this clone. This rearrangement joins TRBV27 to TRBJ1-6; D unclear. The CDR3 length is 15 residues. Germline V gives CDR1 MNHEY, CDR2 SMNVEV (reference sequence). V lost 2 bases and J 1 base, leaving 6 bases between the germline ends. CDR3 in amino acids: CASSLGQSYNSPLHF. DNA for the CDR3: TGTGCCAGCAGTTTAGGGCAGTCCTATAATTCACCCCTCCACTTT.

The chain combines TRBV7-9 with TRBJ2-3; D unclear. V was trimmed by 5 bases and J by 7 bases, leaving 16 bases between them. The germline gives CDR1 SEHNR, CDR2 FQNEAQ (reference sequence). This CDR3 region has 14 residues. The CDR3 DNA sequence: TGTGCCAGCAGCCTAGAAGGCGAGACCCATACGCAGTATTTT. Encoded protein: CASSLEGETHTQYF.

A single count supports this clone. The V call is TRBV6-4, the J call TRBJ2-3; the match to TRBD1 covers 8 bases. Losses at the gene ends were 2 bases for V and 4 bases for J; bases not matched to a gene: 20. The CDR3 is made up of 20 amino acids. The germline gives CDR1 MRHNA, CDR2 SNTAGT. The CDR3 protein is CASSDPRTGRLANPPDTQYF. CDR3 in DNA: TGTGCCAGCAGTGACCCAAGGACAGGGAGGCTAGCGAACCCCCCAGATACGCAGTATTTT.

The chain links TRBV7-8 to TRBJ2-2, with a tentative D call TRBD2 (6 bases). Germline V gives CDR1 SGHVS, CDR2 FQNEAQ. This CDR3 has 16 residues. V was shortened by 5 bases and J by 2 bases, with 15 bases between the two germline ends. CDR3 bases: TGTGCCAGCAGCCGCGTAGGAGGGTCTAACACCGGGGAGCTGTTTTTT. This translates into CASSRVGGSNTGELFF.

This chain joins TRBV25-1 and TRBJ1-6; D might be TRBD1 (5 bases). CDR3 length: 13 residues. Trimming removed 6 bases from V and 8 bases from J, with 11 bases in between. Per germline, CDR1 MGHDK and CDR2 SYGVNS. The CDR3 region has the DNA TGTGCCAGCAGGAGGGGCACTGATTCACCCCTCCACTTT. Protein sequence: CASRRGTDSPLHF.

The genes are TRBV30 and TRBJ1-1; 7 bases line up with TRBD1. Germline V gene lookup returns CDR1 GTSNPN and CDR2 SVGIG (reference sequence). The J segment lost 2 bases and the V segment lost 5 bases, leaving 5 bases of the junction unmatched. The CDR3 runs to 13 residues. CDR3 sequence reads: CAWGRGGNTEAFF. The DNA for the CDR3 is TGTGCCTGGGGCAGGGGGGGAAACACTGAAGCTTTCTTT. Full variable domain (rest looked up from reference TRBV30 and TRBJ1-1): SQTIHQWPATLVQPVGSPLSLECTVEGTSNPNLYWYRQAAGRGLQLLFYSVGIGQISSEVPQNLSASRPQDRQFILSSKKLLLSDSGFYLCAWGRGGNTEAFFGQGTRLTVV.

The chain combines TRBV2 with TRBJ2-1; D may be TRBD2 (5 bases). CDR3 length equals 14 residues. Trimming removed 7 bases from V and 8 bases from J, with 18 bases in between. The germline V gene encodes CDR1 SNHLY and CDR2 FYNNEI. The CDR3: CASKQLLSGYEQFF. CDR3 DNA: TGTGCCAGCAAGCAACTCCTCAGCGGCTATGAGCAGTTCTTC.

CDR3 bases: TGTGCCAGCAGCCTAGGGAGTTACCAAAACATTCAGTACTTC. It specifies CASSLGSYQNIQYF. The rearrangement joins TRBV14 to TRBJ2-4; possible D gene TRBD2, 5 bases. The germline V gene has CDR1 SGHDN and CDR2 FVKESK. Trimming took off 4 bases at V and 5 bases at J, with 12 bases between the two ends. This CDR3 contains 14 residues.

The chain employs TRBV19 and TRBJ1-5; a weak D match, TRBD1 (6 bases). CDR1 and CDR2 (germline): LNHDA, SQIVND (reference sequence). The CDR3 has 12 amino acids. The V end was cut by 5 bases, the J end by 11 bases, with 13 bases between. The CDR3 loop reads CASSEGHPAQHF. For the CDR3, the DNA is TGTGCCAGTAGTGAGGGACACCCGGCCCAGCATTTT.

The chain carries TRBV9 and TRBJ2-3; 7 nucleotides agree with TRBD1. Per germline, CDR1 SGDLS and CDR2 YYNGEE. With V trimmed by 1 base and J by 2 bases, 4 bases remained unmatched. The CDR3 contains 15 residues. The CDR3 loop reads CASSVTGQHTDTQYF. The CDR3, as DNA: TGTGCCAGCAGCGTAACGGGACAGCACACAGATACGCAGTATTTT.

V gene TRBV10-1 combines with J gene TRBJ1-1; no firm D call. Germline CDR1 is WNHNN and CDR2 is SYGVQD (reference sequence). With 0 bases removed from V and 1 base from J, the gap between germline ends came to 0 bases. The length of the CDR3 is 12 residues. The DNA of the CDR3 is TGCGCCAGCAGTGAGTCGAACACTGAAGCTTTCTTT. This gives the protein CASSESNTEAFF.